The clone carrying this TCR beta chain occurred many times. Germline assignment: CDR1 SGHRS and CDR2 YFSETQ. The CDR3 has 14 amino acids. The V end lost 0 bases, the J end lost 9 bases, and 13 bases lay between the germline ends. The sample is drawn from a study of patients and donors after allogeneic stem cell transplantation. MiXCR, applied by TCRdb to the RT-PCR reads, yields one record per CDR3 protein. The sample records tens of thousands of distinct CDR3 sequences, under 7.5% being singletons. Input material: blood, either unsorted or a sorted T cell fraction (not recorded which). The receptor's source is a human donor who was either an allogeneic HSCT recipient or a stem cell or donor lymphocyte infusion donor (not recorded which). It is not recorded whose cells these are; they may come from a transplant donor. The rearrangement links TRBV5-1 to TRBJ2-1; the D gene is possibly TRBD1 (6 bases). Here the CDR3 DNA reads TGCGCCAGCAGCTTGGACAGGGTGGCGGGTGAGCAGTTCTTC. Its translation: CASSLDRVAGEQFF. Drawing the rest from reference TRBV5-1 and TRBJ2-1, the complete variable domain is KAGVTQTPRYLIKTRGQQVTLSCSPISGHRSVSWYQQTPGQGLQFLFEYFSETQRNKGNFPGRFSGRQFSNSRSEMNVSTLELGDSALYLCASSLDRVAGEQFFGPGTRLTVL.